The T cell receptor (beta chain) described here comes from a study of blood T cells in healthy people across ages. Donor samples were obtained from healthy Caucasian individuals from Russia, aged 6 to 90. The authors drew 8.5 to 10 milliliters of peripheral blood from each donor. Germline V CDR1 and CDR2: DFQATT, SNEGSKA (reference sequence). The CDR3 length is 15 residues. It was with a sample-barcoded 5' primer and a J-beta primer mix that a second PCR of roughly 7 to 12 cycles was run. TCRdb reprocessed the 5' RACE reads via MiXCR and lists one record per CDR3 protein. This sample carries 750,000 to 950,000 distinct CDR3 sequences, around half of them seen once, and the ten largest clones take under 50%.

The rearrangement uses TRBV20-1 and TRBJ2-1; 7 nucleotides align to TRBD2. The DNA end favors TRBJ2-7, so the J call may be wrong. Sequencing input: blood. This clonotype was obtained from a man older than 75 in good health. This chain's CDR3 is CSAAQVAGFVNEQYF. The CDR3, as DNA: TGCAGTGCTGCCCAGGTAGCGGGTTTTGTTAATGAGCAGTACTTC.